These T cell receptor beta chains were read from a single sample in a study of CD8+ T cells in alopecia areata. TCRdb's copy holds only in-frame clones and misses some; the assay was immunoSEQ multiplex PCR. The sample holds over 150,000 clones, around three fifths seen once. Sequencing used CD8+ T cells sorted from blood. These receptors were taken from a human donor in good health. CDR3s include the opening cysteine and the closing phenylalanine or tryptophan. A D gene is named only where the DNA matches it firmly. The size field is filled for only some rows; it gives once, few, many or a size class.

TRBV7-9	15	-	TRBD2	TRBJ2-1	CASLGAGEYYNEQFF	TGTGCCAGTCTCGGGGCGGGGGAGTACTACAATGAGCAGTTCTTC
TRBV6-6	13	few	TRBD1	TRBJ1-1	CASSFGDRDKAFF	TGTGCCAGCAGTTTCGGGGACAGGGACAAAGCTTTCTTT
TRBV13	14	few	TRBD1	TRBJ2-7	CASSVTGGRGEQYF	TGTGCCAGCAGCGTGACAGGGGGGAGAGGCGAGCAGTACTTC
TRBV13	12	-	-	TRBJ1-1	CASSPLKDTAFF	TGTGCCAGCAGCCCTCTGAAGGACACGGCTTTCTTT
TRBV25-1	15	-	TRBD1	TRBJ2-5	CASSRTGVLQETQYF	TGTGCCAGCAGTCGGACAGGGGTCTTACAAGAGACCCAGTACTTC
TRBV5-1	14	-	-	TRBJ2-7	CASSPGQQIYEQYF	TGCGCCAGCAGCCCCGGACAGCAGATATACGAGCAGTACTTC
TRBV5-3	16	-	-	TRBJ1-2	CARSLSYPGPNYGYTF	TGTGCCAGAAGCTTATCGTATCCGGGGCCCAACTATGGCTACACCTTC
TRBV5-1	14	-	-	TRBJ1-1	CASSLTGYGTEAFF	TGCGCCAGCAGCTTGACAGGGTACGGCACTGAAGCTTTCTTT
TRBV5-1	15	-	TRBD2	TRBJ2-3	CASSFITSGVDTQYF	TGCGCCAGCAGCTTCATAACTAGCGGGGTCGATACGCAGTATTTT
TRBV5-4	13	-	-	TRBJ2-1	CASSLANYNEQFF	TGTGCCAGCAGCTTGGCTAATTACAATGAGCAGTTCTTC
TRBV7-9	15	-	-	TRBJ2-4	CASSGGPREGNIQYF	TGTGCCAGCAGCGGGGGGCCTAGGGAGGGAAACATTCAGTACTTC
TRBV4-1	12	once	-	TRBJ2-1	CASGPSNNEQFF	TGCGCCAGCGGACCTAGTAACAATGAGCAGTTCTTC
TRBV27	16	-	TRBD1	TRBJ2-1	CASSRDSSAVDNEQFF	TGTGCCAGCAGTCGGGACAGCTCGGCGGTCGACAATGAGCAGTTCTTC
TRBV5-1	10	-	-	TRBJ2-2	CASGIGELFF	TGCGCCAGCGGTATCGGGGAGCTGTTTTTT
TRBV6-5	12	once	-	TRBJ1-1	CASSYGGTEAFF	TGTGCCAGCAGTTACGGCGGAACTGAAGCTTTCTTT
TRBV10-3	15	-	TRBD1	TRBJ1-4	CAISDPGQINEKLFF	TGTGCCATCAGTGACCCGGGACAGATAAATGAAAAACTGTTTTTT
TRBV15	19	once	-	TRBJ2-7	CATSGLGMEAGSSSYEQYF	TGTGCCACCAGCGGCCTGGGAATGGAGGCGGGCTCCTCCTCCTACGAGCAGTACTTC